This T cell receptor beta chain was profiled in a study of blood T cell repertoires in COVID-19. Study-level information: Samples came from the United States, Italy and Spain, spanning acute and convalescent COVID-19.

Those who participated ranged in age from roughly 18 to 90 years and resided in roughly 26 US areas. Trimming removed 1 base from V and 6 bases from J; junction bases left unmatched: 3. The CDR3 totals 14 residues. Germline V CDR1 and CDR2: SGHVS, FQNEAQ. In the source study's methods: By means of reference gene primer amplification, nucleated cell counts were estimated. Profiling relied on immunoSEQ multiplex PCR, and the TCRdb table lists in-frame clones only, not all of them. V, J and clone size derive from that table, while D and trimming were established from the DNA sequence. The sample yields a few hundred thousand clones, about 90% seen once.

The sample taken for sequencing was PBMCs or T cells enriched from blood (not recorded which). This sequence was found in a woman aged 25-40 years who had recovered from COVID-19. This chain connects TRBV7-8 to TRBJ2-1; 7 bases line up with TRBD2. CDR3 region: CASSLVGTTNEQFF. In DNA form, the CDR3 reads TGTGCCAGCAGCTTAGTAGGGACTACCAATGAGCAGTTCTTC.